This T cell receptor (beta chain) was observed in a study of T cell changes during pregnancy in multiple sclerosis (dated 2019 in TCRdb). Study-wide context: In women with multiple sclerosis, the researchers looked at how the T cell repertoire shifted as pregnancy progressed.

Remarks on this clone: Its antigen has not been determined. There are no base qualities to consult, and no much larger clone falls within one base.

The CDR3, cysteine through phenylalanine, is 16 amino acids long. Only the CDR3 part of the read is kept: 48 bases, read in frame from the first base. CDR1 MGHDK and CDR2 SYGVNS are derived from the germline V gene. V is cut by 2 bases and J by 8 bases, and the space between the germline ends is 18 bases. Libraries were built with the immunoSEQ multiplex PCR assay. The source is immuneACCESS, and TCRdb retained only in-frame sequences with V and J called. Part of the clones is not carried over; for the studies checked, unresolved V genes explain less than half of this, and the remainder is unexplained. The sample profile shows about 100,000 clones; more than 80% of them were found once. Of the sample, under 1.5% is held by the ten largest clones.

The chain employs TRBV25-1 and TRBJ1-4; the D gene cannot be named for sure. This receptor was identified in a female donor with multiple sclerosis, enrolled in a pregnancy study. Sequencing used peripheral blood, obtained in the second trimester of pregnancy. The DNA sequence is as follows: TGTGCCAGCAGTGAACAAGAAAGAGGGTGGAAGGAAAAACTGTTTTTT. Its coded protein is CASSEQERGWKEKLFF.